This TCR beta chain was captured by sequencing in a study of blood T cells in healthy people across ages. Findings and limits, study-wide: There was no known CMV status for donors, so expanded clonotype changes were possibly confounded. When one million T cells were used, diversity estimates were thought to be underestimates. Age showed a roughly linear inverse relationship with TCR beta diversity per million T cells.

This clonotype was counted a few times. The antigen is not known. It was with a sample-barcoded 5' primer and a J-beta primer mix that a second PCR of roughly 7 to 12 cycles was run. Each TCR beta cDNA got a 12-nucleotide random molecular identifier. TCRdb fed the 5' RACE reads into MiXCR, producing one record per CDR3 protein. The profile shows about 680,000 distinct CDR3 sequences, 49% of them singletons. CDR3 length: 13 residues. V lost 6 bases to trimming and J lost 6 bases, with 14 bases between them. CDR1 is SGDLS, CDR2 YYNGEE, per germline. The chain couples TRBV9 to TRBJ2-3, with D perhaps assigned TRBD1 or TRBD2 (6 bases each). The clonotype originates from a woman aged 60-70 years in good health. What was sequenced was blood. CDR3 in amino acids: CASNPRGGDTQYF. The CDR3 nucleotides read TGTGCCAGCAACCCCAGAGGGGGGGATACGCAGTATTTT.